The 18 T cell receptor beta chains reported below all come from one sample, sequenced in a study of blood T cell repertoires in COVID-19. Data came from immunoSEQ multiplex PCR; TCRdb stores just in-frame clones and leaves some out. The data contain roughly 120,000 clones, around four fifths of them singletons. The material sequenced was peripheral blood. The receptors originated from an elderly man with COVID-19, enrolled during active disease.

This clone was detected once. The chain carries TRBV28 and TRBJ1-5, with 7 nucleotides matching TRBD1. Germline CDR1 reads MDHEN; CDR2 reads SYDVKM. V lost 8 bases and J lost 2; bases outside the gene matches: 12. The CDR3 consists of 16 residues. The CDR3 loop reads CASAFTGTVGNQPQHF. The DNA for the CDR3 is TGTGCCAGCGCTTTCACCGGGACAGTCGGCAATCAGCCCCAGCATTTT.

The chain couples TRBV6-6 to TRBJ2-6; the D gene is possibly TRBD1 (6 bases). This CDR3 has 16 amino acids. Trimming stripped 6 bases from V and 4 bases from J, with 16 bases between. Germline V CDR1 and CDR2: MNHNY, SVGAGI (reference sequence). CDR3 amino acids: CASSPAGDTGANVLTF. The CDR3 nucleotides are TGTGCCAGCAGCCCCGCAGGGGATACCGGGGCCAACGTCCTGACTTTC.

The V and J genes are TRBV6-2 or TRBV6-3 and TRBJ1-1; no definite D call. This CDR3 is built from 15 residues. Germline V lookup: CDR1 MNHEY, CDR2 SVGEGT. V was trimmed by 5 bases and J by 1 base, leaving 14 bases between them. Written as DNA, the CDR3 is TGTGCCAGCAGTCGAAAGTCCACAGAGAACACTGAAGCTTTCTTT. Encoded protein: CASSRKSTENTEAFF.

This rearrangement joins TRBV9 to TRBJ1-2; 8 nucleotides line up with TRBD1. CDR1 SGDLS and CDR2 YYNGEE come from the germline V gene. CDR3 length: 14 amino acids. V was clipped by 5 bases and J by 6 bases; unmatched bases: 9. The chain's CDR3 is CASRHRQGTDGYTF. The DNA for the CDR3 is TGTGCCAGCAGGCATCGACAGGGGACGGATGGCTACACCTTC.

The chain is built from TRBV29-1 and TRBJ2-2; 9 bases map to TRBD1. Trimming took 6 bases from V and 2 from J; bases not matched to a gene: 7. This CDR3 region has 15 residues. The V gene's germline CDR1 is SQVTM and CDR2 ANQGSEA. CDR3 sequence: CSVRQGGVNTGELFF. The CDR3 DNA reads as TGCAGCGTCCGACAGGGGGGAGTAAACACCGGGGAGCTGTTTTTT.

V usage is TRBV2 and J usage is TRBJ2-3; 7 bases are shared with TRBD1. The CDR3 covers 15 residues. CDR1 is SNHLY, CDR2 FYNNEI, per germline. V trimming: 4 bases; J trimming: 1 base; junction bases outside the gene matches: 5. The CDR3 DNA reads as TGTGCCAGCAGTGTCCGACAGGGCGGCACAGATACGCAGTATTTT. It yields the protein CASSVRQGGTDTQYF.

V gene TRBV29-1 combines with J gene TRBJ1-1; no firm D call. Germline V gives CDR1 SQVTM, CDR2 ANQGSEA. V was clipped by 3 bases and J by 0 bases, with 20 bases between them. The CDR3 consists of 17 residues. The CDR3 region is CSVDLSGGSDMNTEAFF. In DNA form, the CDR3 reads TGCAGCGTTGATTTATCGGGAGGGTCCGACATGAACACTGAAGCTTTCTTT.

The V call is TRBV5-1, the J call TRBJ2-3, with a possible D match to TRBD2 (6 bases). Germline lookup yields CDR1 SGHRS and CDR2 YFSETQ. V was trimmed by 0 bases and J by 5 bases, leaving 10 bases between them. The CDR3 contains 14 residues. CDR3 DNA: TGCGCCAGCAGCTTGGGGCGGGAAGGAGATACGCAGTATTTT. Translated: CASSLGREGDTQYF.

The chain links TRBV7-9 to TRBJ1-5, with 7 bases aligning to TRBD1. The CDR3 contains 13 residues. V was pared by 5 bases and J by 6 bases, with 4 bases of the junction left unmatched. The germline CDR1 and CDR2 sequences are SEHNR and FQNEAQ (reference sequence). CDR3 nucleotide sequence: TGTGCCAGCAGCCGGCAGGGGGGTCAGCCCCAGCATTTT. Protein sequence: CASSRQGGQPQHF. The whole variable domain, remainder taken from reference TRBV7-9 and TRBJ1-5, is DTGVSQNPRHKITKRGQNVTFRCDPISEHNRLYWYRQTLGQGPEFLTYFQNEAQLEKSRLLSDRFSAERPKGSFSTLEIQRTEQGDSAMYLCASSRQGGQPQHFGDGTRLSIL.

V is TRBV5-1 and J is TRBJ2-1, with 8 bases matching TRBD1. Germline CDR1 is SGHRS and CDR2 is YFSETQ. There are 15 residues in the CDR3. After removal of 4 bases from V and 7 bases from J, the junction contained 10 bases not matched to a gene. The CDR3 here is CASSTRGREVNEQFF. The DNA of the CDR3 is TGCGCCAGCAGCACCAGGGGGCGTGAAGTGAATGAGCAGTTCTTC.

The chain has TRBV7-2 and TRBJ2-5, with TRBD2 as a possible D gene (6 bases). Germline CDR1 and CDR2: SGHTA and FQGNSA. Trimming pared 3 bases from V and 1 base from J, leaving 9 bases between. This CDR3 spans 14 amino acids. In DNA, the CDR3 is TGTGCCAGCAGCTTGGGGGGTCTCCAAGAGACCCAGTACTTC. Translation: CASSLGGLQETQYF.

The chain recombines TRBV28 with TRBJ2-5, with 7 bases lining up with TRBD1. The CDR3 has 14 residues. The V segment lost 6 bases and the J segment 5 bases; nucleotides outside the gene matches: 9. Germline V CDR1 and CDR2: MDHEN, SYDVKM. CDR3 DNA sequence: TGTGCCAGCAGCAGGACAGGCCCCGGGGAGACCCAGTACTTC. Translated, it gives CASSRTGPGETQYF.

This clone was seen once. The rearrangement joins TRBV4-2 to TRBJ1-1, with 7 bases that match TRBD1. CDR1 is LGHNA and CDR2 is YNFKEQ in the germline V gene. The length of the CDR3 is 17 residues. V shed 0 bases, J shed 1 base, and the junction held 8 bases outside the gene matches. The CDR3: CASSQEGVRGANTEAFF. CDR3 DNA sequence: TGTGCCAGCAGCCAAGAAGGGGTCAGGGGGGCGAACACTGAAGCTTTCTTT.

The chain links TRBV5-1 to TRBJ2-2; D unclear. Trimming took off 1 base at V and 5 bases at J, with 12 bases between the two ends. Germline-derived CDR1 and CDR2 are SGHRS and YFSETQ. The length of the CDR3 is 15 residues. CDR3 sequence reads: CASSLTITDTGELFF. CDR3 nucleotides: TGCGCCAGCAGCTTGACCATTACAGATACCGGGGAGCTGTTTTTT.

This sequence joins TRBV6-2 or TRBV6-3 and TRBJ2-1, with TRBD2 matching over 11 bases. The length of the CDR3 is 16 residues. V lost 6 bases and J lost 6; bases outside the gene matches: 10. Germline V lookup: CDR1 MNHEY, CDR2 SVGEGT. In nucleotides, the CDR3 is TGTGCCAGCAGCCCTGCCGGGACTAGCGGATCCAATGAGCAGTTCTTC. Its translation: CASSPAGTSGSNEQFF.

The chain carries TRBV6-4 and TRBJ2-6; TRBD1 matches at 7 bases. The germline V gene encodes CDR1 MRHNA and CDR2 SNTAGT. J lost 2 bases, V lost 5 bases, and 15 bases had no gene match. This CDR3 is 19 amino acids long. The CDR3 nucleotides read TGTGCCAGCAGTCCAGCAGCCTCACAGACAGGGACTGGGGCCAACGTCCTGACTTTC. As protein: CASSPAASQTGTGANVLTF.

The genes are TRBV28 and TRBJ1-1; D not resolved. V gave up 1 base and J gave up 6 bases, with 3 bases separating them. Germline V gene lookup returns CDR1 MDHEN and CDR2 SYDVKM. This CDR3 spans 11 amino acids. This chain's CDR3 is CASSLYSEAFF. The CDR3 DNA is TGTGCCAGCAGTTTATACTCTGAAGCTTTCTTT.

The chain recombines TRBV2 with TRBJ2-7; 7 bases are a match to TRBD1. This CDR3 is built from 13 residues. Per the germline V gene, CDR1 is SNHLY and CDR2 is FYNNEI. With V trimmed by 11 bases and J by 2 bases, 9 bases remained unmatched. CDR3 sequence: CAYTPGQTYEQYF. In DNA, the CDR3 is TGTGCCTATACCCCGGGACAGACCTACGAGCAGTACTTC.